A selection of T cell receptor beta chains follows, all from one sample in a study of CD8 T cells in Susac syndrome. Using its own MiXCR run on the immunoSEQ multiplex PCR reads, TCRdb lists one record per CDR3 protein. The sample consists of under 550,000 distinct CDR3 sequences, 85% to 90% of them appearing once. Sample: CD8+ T cells from PBMCs. The receptor source for this set is a human donor with multiple sclerosis. Both conserved end residues are part of each CDR3. A D gene is named only where the DNA matches it firmly. Clone sizes are given selectively: once, few, many, or a class where the clone is expanded.

>TRBJ1-4|TRBD1|-|TRBV27
CASSPWTGANEKLFF
TGTGCCAGCAGCCCGTGGACAGGGGCTAATGAAAAACTGTTTTTT
>TRBJ2-2|-|-|TRBV5-4
CASSWGEGITGELFF
TGTGCCAGCAGCTGGGGTGAGGGCATCACCGGGGAGCTGTTTTTT
>TRBJ1-4|-|-|TRBV30
CAWSRDTNEKLFF
TGTGCCTGGAGCCGGGACACAAATGAAAAACTGTTTTTT
>TRBJ2-5|-|-|TRBV3-1
CASSQELSSYQETQYF
TGTGCCAGCAGCCAGGAGTTAAGTTCGTACCAAGAGACCCAGTACTTC
>TRBJ1-5|TRBD1|-|TRBV2
CASSEGPGQGVIKFGQPQHF
TGTGCCAGCAGTGAAGGGCCGGGACAGGGAGTTATTAAGTTTGGTCAGCCCCAGCATTTT
>TRBJ2-1|-|-|TRBV2
CASSDYPVNPSEQFF
TGTGCCAGCAGCGACTACCCAGTTAACCCAAGTGAGCAGTTCTTC
>TRBJ2-7|TRBD1|-|TRBV12-5
CAASWDRYSYEQYF
TGTGCTGCCTCCTGGGACAGATACTCCTACGAGCAGTACTTC
>TRBJ2-1|-|once|TRBV12-5
CASGPAGNEQFF
TGTGCTAGTGGTCCCGCGGGCAATGAGCAGTTCTTC
>TRBJ2-3|-|-|TRBV28
CASSLLHYRGDTQYF
TGTGCCAGCAGTTTACTCCACTACCGGGGAGATACGCAGTATTTT
>TRBJ2-7|TRBD1|-|TRBV27
CASKPGQGTYEQYF
TGTGCCAGCAAACCGGGACAGGGGACCTACGAGCAGTACTTC
>TRBJ2-7|TRBD2|-|TRBV6-6
CASRPTSGGPYEQYF
TGTGCCAGCAGACCGACTAGCGGGGGCCCCTACGAGCAGTACTTC
>TRBJ1-5|-|-|TRBV30
CAWSAWQGGQPQHF
TGTGCCTGGAGTGCGTGGCAGGGAGGTCAGCCCCAGCATTTT
>TRBJ2-4|-|-|TRBV27
CASSLFVGTPQYF
TGTGCCAGCAGTTTATTTGTCGGGACCCCTCAGTACTTC
>TRBJ2-7|-|-|TRBV30
CAWSVPPTSSSPYEQYF
TGTGCCTGGAGTGTACCCCCGACTTCCTCGAGCCCCTACGAGCAGTACTTC
>TRBJ2-5|TRBD1|-|TRBV5-1
CASSPNRGAGPGKETQYF
TGCGCCAGCAGCCCCAACAGGGGGGCCGGCCCGGGAAAAGAGACCCAGTACTTC
>TRBJ2-3|-|once|TRBV9
CASSVGTSTSTDTQYF
TGTGCCAGCAGCGTGGGAACTAGCACCAGCACAGATACGCAGTATTTT
>TRBJ2-3|-|-|TRBV28
CASSLPSGGRYTDTQYF
TGTGCCAGCAGTTTACCTTCGGGCGGGCGTTACACAGATACGCAGTATTTT
>TRBJ1-5|-|-|TRBV6-1
CASSEPIVRQPQHF
TGTGCCAGCAGTGAACCAATAGTTAGACAGCCCCAGCATTTT
>TRBJ2-3|-|-|TRBV12-3/TRBV12-4
CASSPFGGVTDTQYF
TGTGCCAGCAGTCCGTTCGGAGGGGTCACAGATACGCAGTATTTT
>TRBJ1-2|-|few|TRBV27
CASSSGPNYGYTF
TGTGCCAGCAGCTCAGGACCGAACTATGGCTACACCTTC
>TRBJ2-7|TRBD1|-|TRBV30
CAWDGQGSSYEQYF
TGTGCCTGGGACGGACAGGGGTCCTCCTACGAGCAGTACTTC
>TRBJ2-1|TRBD2|-|TRBV7-9
CASRSQAGGGYNEQFF
TGTGCCAGCAGATCCCAAGCGGGAGGGGGCTACAATGAGCAGTTCTTC
>TRBJ2-7|-|-|TRBV20-1
CSARDWGRPSYEQYF
TGCAGTGCTAGAGATTGGGGCAGACCGTCCTACGAGCAGTACTTC
>TRBJ2-3|TRBD2|once|TRBV28
CASSGGGLEGGPWDTQYF
TGTGCCAGCAGTGGGGGGGGACTAGAGGGAGGCCCCTGGGATACGCAGTATTTT
>TRBJ2-2|TRBD1|-|TRBV2
CAKTGLTGELFF
TGTGCCAAGACAGGGCTCACCGGGGAGCTGTTTTTT
>TRBJ1-1|TRBD1|once|TRBV2
CALDREGNTEAFF
TGTGCCCTAGACAGGGAAGGAAACACTGAAGCTTTCTTT
>TRBJ1-2|TRBD1|-|TRBV4-1
CASSLGGQEIFYGYTF
TGCGCCAGCAGCTTAGGGGGACAGGAGATTTTCTATGGCTACACCTTC
>TRBJ1-3|-|-|TRBV12-3/TRBV12-4
CASSFIFDTIYF
TGTGCCAGCAGTTTTATTTTCGACACCATATATTTT
>TRBJ2-1|-|-|TRBV10-2
CATRTVSYNEQFF
TGCGCCACAAGGACAGTGTCCTACAATGAGCAGTTCTTC
>TRBJ1-2|-|-|TRBV7-3
CASSYLQGIYGYTF
TGTGCCAGCAGCTACCTGCAGGGCATTTATGGCTACACCTTC
>TRBJ1-1|-|-|TRBV3-1
CASSQDNPDPRTEAFF
TGTGCCAGCAGCCAAGATAATCCGGACCCACGCACTGAAGCTTTCTTT
>TRBJ2-7|-|-|TRBV2
CASSPGPTPEQYF
TGTGCCAGCAGTCCGGGCCCCACGCCCGAGCAGTACTTC
>TRBJ2-7|-|few|TRBV6-2/TRBV6-3
CASKDGGKRYEQYF
TGTGCCAGCAAAGACGGAGGCAAGCGCTACGAGCAGTACTTC